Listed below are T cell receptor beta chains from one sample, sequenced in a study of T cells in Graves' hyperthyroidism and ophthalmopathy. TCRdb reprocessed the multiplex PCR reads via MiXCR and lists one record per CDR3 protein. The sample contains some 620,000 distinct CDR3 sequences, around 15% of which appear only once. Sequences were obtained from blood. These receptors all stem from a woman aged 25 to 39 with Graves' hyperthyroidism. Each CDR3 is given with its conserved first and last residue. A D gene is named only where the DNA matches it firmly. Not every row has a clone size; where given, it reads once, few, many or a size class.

TGTGCCAGCAGTTCCCCATTCGGGAGGGCCGGCACAGATACGCAGTATTTT,CASSSPFGRAGTDTQYF,TRBJ2-3,many,TRBV28,TRBD2
TGTGCCAGCAGTTCCTCTCGTCGGGGGCTCACAGATACGCAGTATTTT,CASSSSRRGLTDTQYF,TRBJ2-3,NA,TRBV6-1,NA
TGCGCCAGCAGCTTGAGTAGCTATGGGCGCAATGAGCAGTTCTTC,CASSLSSYGRNEQFF,TRBJ2-1,many,TRBV5-1,NA
TGTGCCAGCAGTCGGGACATCTATGGCTACACCTTC,CASSRDIYGYTF,TRBJ1-2,many,TRBV28,NA
TGTGCCAGCAGCCCGGTGGGGGCCGGAAATGGCTACACCTTC,CASSPVGAGNGYTF,TRBJ1-2,many,TRBV7-9,NA
TGCAGCCAGGCGGACAGGGTCTCTGGGGCCAACGTCCTGACTTTC,CSQADRVSGANVLTF,TRBJ2-6,few,TRBV29-1,TRBD1
TGTGCCACCAGCGCGGGACCCTCCTACAATGAGCAGTTCTTC,CATSAGPSYNEQFF,TRBJ2-1,NA,TRBV15,NA
TGTGCCAGCAGTCGGCGGCGGACAGAGGGGTTACACTACGAGCAGTACTTC,CASSRRRTEGLHYEQYF,TRBJ2-7,NA,TRBV12-3/TRBV12-4,NA
TGTGCCAGCAGCGGAGGACTAGCGGCGGACCGACCTTACAATGAGCAGTTCTTC,CASSGGLAADRPYNEQFF,TRBJ2-1,many,TRBV7-2,TRBD2
TGCAGTGCTAGAGATGATCTTCGGCATGAGCAGTTCTTC,CSARDDLRHEQFF,TRBJ2-1,few,TRBV20-1,NA
TGTGCCAGCAGTGGCGTTGGGAGTGACAAAACTAACTATGGCTACACCTTC,CASSGVGSDKTNYGYTF,TRBJ1-2,many,TRBV2,NA
TGTGCCAGCAGGTTAGTGGGAGGGGGCTTCTATGGCTACACCTTC,CASRLVGGGFYGYTF,TRBJ1-2,NA,TRBV7-8,TRBD1
TGTGCCAGCTCAAGGCAGCGACCCAGGGAGGGAGGGAGGAATGAGCAGTTCTTC,CASSRQRPREGGRNEQFF,TRBJ2-1,NA,TRBV18,TRBD2
TGTGCCATCGGGGGACTAGCGGGAGTGGGCACAGATACGCAGTATTTT,CAIGGLAGVGTDTQYF,TRBJ2-3,NA,TRBV10-3,TRBD2
TGTGCCAGCTCACGGAAGACAGACATAGCTAACTATGGCTACACCTTC,CASSRKTDIANYGYTF,TRBJ1-2,few,TRBV18,NA
TGTGCCAGTAGGACCGACAGGGGGTCCTACAATGAGCAGTTCTTC,CASRTDRGSYNEQFF,TRBJ2-1,few,TRBV19,TRBD1
TGTGCCAGCAGCCAAGCGGAACAGGTCTCCTACGAGCAGTACTTC,CASSQAEQVSYEQYF,TRBJ2-7,once,TRBV3-1,NA
TGTGCCAGCAGTTTCGGACTAGCGGCTTACAATGAGCAGTACTTC,CASSFGLAAYNEQYF,TRBJ2-7,NA,TRBV6-5,TRBD2
TGCAGTGCTAGGTTCAGGGATACAGATACGCAGTATTTT,CSARFRDTDTQYF,TRBJ2-3,many,TRBV20-1,NA
TGCAGTGCTAGGTATTCCCAGGGGTTACAAGAGACCCAGTACTTC,CSARYSQGLQETQYF,TRBJ2-5,few,TRBV20-1,NA
TGTGCCAGCGCCAGGCAGGGCAATCAGCCCCAGCATTTT,CASARQGNQPQHF,TRBJ1-5,few,TRBV10-3,NA
TGTGCCAGCAGCCAAGATGGGACTACCCTCCAAGAGACCCAGTACTTC,CASSQDGTTLQETQYF,TRBJ2-5,NA,TRBV4-2,TRBD2
TGTGCCAGCTCCCCAGACGACTCGCGGAACACCGGGGAGCTGTTTTTT,CASSPDDSRNTGELFF,TRBJ2-2,many,TRBV18,NA
TGCGCCAGCAGCGGAACACAGGGGAGGGCCGGGGAGCTGTTTTTT,CASSGTQGRAGELFF,TRBJ2-2,many,TRBV5-1,NA